The T cell receptor beta chain under discussion was sequenced for a study of T-cell memory formation after mild COVID-19. Looking at the study overall: TCR clusters largely stayed donor specific.

To note about this clonotype: What it binds is not known.

Constant-segment primers and 5'RACE yielded cDNA libraries for TCR alpha and TCR beta, each carrying sample barcodes and UMIs. TCRdb redid the calling of the 5' RACE reads with MiXCR, one entry per CDR3 protein. Counted here are 540,000 or so distinct CDR3 sequences, just over 20% occurring once; the ten biggest clones make up around 12%. V lost 1 base to trimming and J lost 5 bases; unmatched junction nucleotides: 3. Per germline, CDR1 DFQATT and CDR2 SNEGSKA (reference sequence). The CDR3 is 14 residues long. General observations from the study: Second-wave clones reaching peak frequency on day 37 lacked confirmed SARS-CoV-2 specificity. Among CD4+ contracting clones, most were CM and EM, and CD8+ ones EMRA.

This sequence originates from an adult woman who had mild COVID-19 (a few samples of this study predate the infection). Cell type and time point are not known. This chain joins TRBV20-1 and TRBJ1-2; 11 bases line up with TRBD1. Source material: PBMCs or a T cell subset sorted from them (not recorded which). For the CDR3, the DNA is TGCAGTGCTAGAGCCGGGACAGGGGGGTATGGCTACACCTTC. Translated, it gives CSARAGTGGYGYTF.